A selection of T cell receptor beta chains follows, all from one sample in a study of OX40 agonist ivuxolimab in advanced cancers. Assay: immunoSEQ multiplex PCR; the TCRdb copy retains only in-frame clones and omits some. The sample lists some 75,000 clones, around 87% seen once, with just over 2.5% in the top ten. The sample was CD4+ or CD8+ T cells sorted from blood, taken in a trial of the OX40 agonist ivuxolimab. These receptors were obtained from an adult with an advanced solid tumor such as melanoma, head and neck, liver or kidney cancer. CDR3s include the opening cysteine and the closing phenylalanine or tryptophan. A D gene is named only where the DNA matches it firmly. For some rows the clone size is stated as once, few or many, or as a class when expanded; others skip it.

TRBJ1-5 TRBD1 TRBV7-2 - CASSLAGDSHQPQHF TGTGCCAGCAGCTTAGCTGGGGACAGCCATCAGCCCCAGCATTTT
TRBJ2-3 - TRBV5-6 - CASSSSSTDTQYF TGTGCCAGCAGCTCCAGTAGCACAGATACGCAGTATTTT
TRBJ2-3 - TRBV5-1 medium-sized CASTNTDTQYF TGCGCCAGCACCAACACAGATACGCAGTATTTT
TRBJ2-7 - TRBV28 - CASSLSMGRPAYEQYF TGTGCCAGCAGTTTATCTATGGGGCGGCCAGCCTACGAGCAGTACTTC
TRBJ1-2 TRBD1 TRBV5-6 few CASSPGQSYGYTF TGTGCCAGCAGCCCGGGACAGTCCTATGGCTACACCTTC
TRBJ2-5 - TRBV28 - CASSPTGTAARGTQYF TGTGCCAGCAGCCCTACCGGGACGGCCGCAAGAGGGACCCAGTACTTC
TRBJ2-1 TRBD1 TRBV4-1 - CASSQGPNRGVGYNEQFF TGCGCCAGCAGCCAAGGCCCTAACAGGGGAGTGGGCTACAATGAGCAGTTCTTC
TRBJ2-3 TRBD2 TRBV9 - CASSVGLTPETDTQYF TGTGCCAGCAGCGTGGGACTAACCCCTGAAACAGATACGCAGTATTTT
TRBJ2-5 TRBD1 TRBV5-1 - CASSTGTGKETQYF TGCGCCAGCAGCACGGGGACAGGGAAGGAGACCCAGTACTTC
TRBJ2-3 - TRBV19 - CASSISRLITDTQYF TGTGCCAGTAGTATATCCCGCCTAATCACAGATACGCAGTATTTT
TRBJ1-2 - TRBV28 - CASSYSMSRGGYTF TGTGCCAGCAGTTATTCTATGTCGAGGGGCGGCTACACCTTC
TRBJ1-2 TRBD1 TRBV29-1 - CSASRTGDYGYTF TGCAGCGCGTCCCGGACAGGGGACTATGGCTACACCTTC
TRBJ2-5 - TRBV11-1 - CASSLAWAGDETQYF TGTGCCAGCAGCTTAGCGTGGGCCGGGGACGAGACCCAGTACTTC
TRBJ1-4 - TRBV11-2 few CASSLSRRGGEKLFF TGTGCCAGCAGCTTGTCGCGAAGGGGTGGTGAAAAACTGTTTTTT
TRBJ1-1 - TRBV7-2 - CASSLGSNPGAFF TGTGCCAGCAGCTTAGGGTCGAACCCCGGAGCTTTCTTT
TRBJ1-4 - TRBV15 - CATSREDGQQVATNEKLFF TGTGCCACCAGCAGAGAGGACGGACAGCAGGTTGCTACAAATGAAAAACTGTTTTTT
TRBJ1-2 - TRBV7-2 - CASSLGFYGYTF TGTGCCAGCAGCTTGGGGTTCTATGGCTACACCTTC
TRBJ2-2 - TRBV28 - CASSLWRRSNTGELFF TGTGCCAGCAGTTTATGGCGGCGGTCGAACACCGGGGAGCTGTTTTTT
TRBJ2-7 - TRBV2 - CASKLGGTFDEQYF TGTGCCAGCAAATTAGGGGGGACTTTCGACGAGCAGTACTTC
TRBJ1-2 - TRBV5-6 - CASSPDIGAYGYTF TGTGCCAGCAGCCCTGACATCGGCGCCTATGGCTACACCTTC
TRBJ2-5 TRBD1 TRBV18 - CASSPLGQGYETQYF TGTGCCAGCTCACCGTTGGGACAGGGGTATGAGACCCAGTACTTC
TRBJ1-5 - TRBV6-5 - CASSPGGLNYQPQHF TGTGCCAGCAGTCCGGGGGGGCTAAATTATCAGCCCCAGCATTTT
TRBJ2-7 - TRBV15 - CATSRDITYEQYF TGTGCCACCAGCAGAGACATCACCTACGAGCAGTACTTC
TRBJ2-3 TRBD2 TRBV7-2 - CASSPGLETDTQYF TGTGCCAGCAGCCCAGGACTAGAGACAGATACGCAGTATTTT
TRBJ1-3 - TRBV7-8 - CASSSLYSRGNVPWAGNTIYF TGTGCCAGCAGCTCACTATATAGTCGGGGTAATGTCCCTTGGGCTGGAAACACCATATATTTT
TRBJ1-4 TRBD1 TRBV5-6 - CASSLVYRQGAEKLFF TGTGCCAGCAGCTTGGTTTATCGGCAGGGGGCTGAAAAACTGTTTTTT
TRBJ2-1 - TRBV5-4 - CASSSRTATSYNEQFF TGCGCCAGCAGCTCAAGGACGGCGACCTCCTACAATGAGCAGTTCTTC
TRBJ2-5 - TRBV12-2 - CASRLVATLGGTGGQETQYF TGTGCAAGTCGCTTAGTCGCGACCCTTGGAGGTACAGGGGGCCAAGAGACCCAGTACTTC
TRBJ2-1 TRBD2 TRBV29-1 once CSVLGTSGANEQFF TGCAGCGTCCTGGGGACTAGCGGGGCAAATGAGCAGTTCTTC
TRBJ2-3 - TRBV5-6 once CATSKSWAGSQYF TGTGCCACCAGTAAAAGCTGGGCCGGATCACAGTATTTT
TRBJ2-5 - TRBV5-1 few CASSPGGGLIETQYF TGCGCCAGCAGCCCCGGAGGGGGGCTAATCGAGACCCAGTACTTC
TRBJ2-2 TRBD1 TRBV6-5 - CATYRGRTGELFF TGTGCCACCTACAGGGGGAGGACCGGGGAGCTGTTTTTT
TRBJ1-5 TRBD1 TRBV19 - CASSRGLGNQPQHF TGTGCCAGTTCCAGGGGGCTCGGCAATCAGCCCCAGCATTTT
TRBJ1-2 - TRBV5-4 - CASSPDSLSDYGYTF TGTGCCAGCAGCCCGGACAGTTTATCCGACTATGGCTACACCTTC
TRBJ1-4 - TRBV7-2 - CASSSGLTNEKLFF TGTGCCAGCAGCTCGGGACTAACTAATGAAAAACTGTTTTTT
TRBJ2-5 - TRBV18 - CASSPPAKETQYF TGTGCCAGCTCACCACCAGCCAAAGAGACCCAGTACTTC
TRBJ1-6 TRBD1 TRBV18 once CASSGTGDNSPLHF TGTGCCAGCTCCGGGACAGGGGATAATTCACCCCTCCACTTT
TRBJ1-6 TRBD1 TRBV18 - CASSPDTGVNSPLHF TGTGCCAGCTCACCCGACACAGGGGTAAATTCACCCCTCCACTTT
TRBJ2-7 - TRBV29-1 - CSVRQGPYEQYF TGCAGCGTTCGGCAGGGGCCCTACGAGCAGTACTTC
TRBJ2-1 TRBD1 TRBV28 - CASGLPQGAKFF TGTGCCAGCGGCCTCCCACAGGGGGCGAAGTTCTTC
TRBJ2-1 TRBD1 TRBV6-6 - CAGSTGTDNEQFF TGTGCCGGCTCCACCGGGACAGACAATGAGCAGTTCTTC
TRBJ2-3 TRBD2 TRBV7-3 - CASSLRGLAGNTDTQYF TGTGCCAGCAGCCTAAGGGGTCTAGCGGGGAACACAGATACGCAGTATTTT
TRBJ2-2 - TRBV5-6 - CASSLRRSGVYNTGELFF TGTGCCAGCAGCTTGAGAAGGAGTGGGGTCTATAACACCGGGGAGCTGTTTTTT
TRBJ2-1 - TRBV7-3 - CASSYVGLYNEQFF TGTGCCAGCAGCTATGTAGGACTTTACAATGAGCAGTTCTTC
TRBJ2-3 - TRBV2 - CASSEGGVTTDTQYF TGTGCCAGCAGTGAAGGGGGGGTCACCACAGATACGCAGTATTTT
TRBJ1-6 - TRBV10-3 - CAIKGGAVNSPLHF TGTGCCATCAAGGGGGGGGCGGTTAATTCACCCCTCCACTTT
TRBJ1-3 TRBD1 TRBV11-2 once CASSLIRQGNSGNTIYF TGTGCCAGCAGCCTGATACGACAGGGAAACTCTGGAAACACCATATATTTT
TRBJ2-7 - TRBV2 - CASSAVAGSSYEQYF TGTGCCAGCAGTGCGGTGGCCGGGAGCTCCTACGAGCAGTACTTC
TRBJ2-1 TRBD2 TRBV5-6 - CASSRRRELLF TGTGCCAGCAGCAGGAGGCGGGAGTTACTCTTC
TRBJ1-4 - TRBV5-4 - CASSLKLGNEKLFF TGTGCCAGCAGCTTGAAGTTAGGGAATGAAAAACTGTTTTTT
TRBJ1-1 - TRBV5-1 - CASGGRLNTEAFF TGCGCCAGCGGGGGACGGCTGAACACTGAAGCTTTCTTT
TRBJ2-6 - TRBV30 - CAWSRGTGANVLTF TGTGCCTGGAGTCGGGGGACTGGGGCCAACGTCCTGACTTTC
TRBJ2-1 TRBD2 TRBV5-1 - CASSSCSGGACEQFF TGCGCCAGCAGTTCCTGTAGCGGGGGGGCCTGTGAGCAGTTCTTC
TRBJ1-1 - TRBV21-1 - CASSKGSRKYTEAFF TGTGCCAGCAGCAAAGGGTCCCGAAAGTACACTGAAGCTTTCTTT
TRBJ1-4 - TRBV5-5 - CASSLMGEKLFF TGTGCCAGCAGCTTGATGGGGGAAAAACTGTTTTTT